This record concerns one T cell receptor beta chain sequence. Its antigen remains unidentified. The sample holds no much larger clone one base away, and base qualities are not on file. Trimming costs V 1 base and J 4 bases, and their ends lie 13 bases apart. Reading from cysteine to phenylalanine, the CDR3 counts 16 amino acids. Only the CDR3 DNA stays, 48 bases, in frame from base 1. CDR1 and CDR2, looked up from the germline V gene, are KGHSH and LQKENI. This sample was included in a study of Ad26.COV2.S vaccination and SARS-CoV-2 variants listed by TCRdb under 2021. Study-wide context: Donors in the vaccine arm were drawn from COV1001, a multicentre, randomized, double-blind, placebo-controlled phase I-IIa trial testing Ad26.COV2.S in healthy adults. Ad26.COV2.S was given intramuscularly at 5x10^10 or 1x10^11 viral particles, as a single shot or as two shots 56 days apart. TCRbeta repertoire sequencing was used to assess the specificity and breadth of SARS-CoV-2-reactive T cell receptors after Ad26.COV2.S vaccination. A total of approximately 30 samples were included in the TCR-sequenced set, comprising approximately 20 Ad26.COV2.S vaccine recipients, 5 placebo recipients and 8 SARS-CoV-2 convalescent individuals. Trial participants were randomized into five groups of five: low-dose or high-dose Ad26.COV2.S given once or twice, or placebo on both occasions. Investigators remained blinded to trial group allocation during experiments and outcome assessment.

The immunoSEQ Assay was the method used to sequence TCRbeta CDR3 regions. After extraction, genomic DNA underwent amplification by bias-controlled multiplex PCR, followed by high-throughput sequencing. The source study handled its data this way. To quantify the absolute abundance of each unique TCRbeta CDR3 region, sequences were collapsed and filtered. Usable DNA was measured by amplifying reference genes present in all nucleated cells, and TCRbeta template counts were normalized to that usable DNA to estimate T cell fraction. Repertoire TCRs were annotated as SARS-CoV-2-specific when V gene, CDR3 amino acid sequence and J gene were exactly matched to a known reactive TCR set. The reference SARS-CoV-2 TCR set came from MIRA and was filtered for enrichment in COVID-19-positive ImmuneCODE repertoires, removing public or cross-reactive TCRs. Using the MIRA antigens, annotated TCRs were further analysed by specific ORF or by position within an ORF. Breadth was defined as the number of annotated unique rearrangements divided by the total number of unique productive rearrangements, and depth was defined as the summed frequency of the annotated unique rearrangements. Two-sided Wilcoxon rank-sum tests were used to compare TCR breadth between groups. In TCRdb, the immuneACCESS table is reduced to in-frame sequences with V and J assigned. These tables do not hold every clone; where another copy was compared, an unresolved V gene accounts for under half, and the others remain unexplained. Clonal size and the V and J genes are those of that table, whereas D and trimming came from the DNA. The table for this sample lists 450,000 to 550,000 clones; roughly nine tenths of them were counted only once. The ten largest make up 1.7% of the sample.

Taken with the paper, the label for treatment or condition translates to: approximately 18 received Ad26.COV2.S at low or high dose, single or two shots; roughly five received placebo; per-sample allocation not given. For vaccine and placebo recipients, the sequenced repertoires came from samples collected on day 63 after the first injection. Cohort 1b enrolled about two dozen adults aged 18-55 years at a single site in Boston, USA, between 29 July and 7 August 2020. Ad26.COV2.S consisted of a replication-incompetent adenovirus type 26 vector by which a prefusion-stabilized SARS-CoV-2 spike protein from the original Wuhan strain was expressed. General study outcomes and caveats: Compared with placebo recipients, Ad26.COV2.S recipients showed higher spike-specific TCR breadth (P = 0.0014). Substantial breadth of spike-specific CD8+ and CD4+ T cell responses was reported after vaccination. The study was not powered for comparison of responses between vaccine doses or regimens. The authors noted that the TCR breadth and depth analyses may have underestimated total T cell responses. Vaccine and placebo recipients had similar non-spike TCR breadth, a finding consistent with the vaccine containing only spike.

The V and J genes are TRBV18 and TRBJ1-4, with the D gene not confidently named. This clonotype originated in a person between 18 and 65 years old who received the Ad26.COV2.S COVID-19 vaccine or a placebo. Sequenced here: peripheral blood, sampled in a trial of Ad26.COV2.S vaccine versus placebo. The CDR3 corresponds to CASSPRSQVDNEKLFF. The DNA is TGTGCCAGCTCACCACGTTCGCAGGTCGATAATGAAAAACTGTTTTTT.